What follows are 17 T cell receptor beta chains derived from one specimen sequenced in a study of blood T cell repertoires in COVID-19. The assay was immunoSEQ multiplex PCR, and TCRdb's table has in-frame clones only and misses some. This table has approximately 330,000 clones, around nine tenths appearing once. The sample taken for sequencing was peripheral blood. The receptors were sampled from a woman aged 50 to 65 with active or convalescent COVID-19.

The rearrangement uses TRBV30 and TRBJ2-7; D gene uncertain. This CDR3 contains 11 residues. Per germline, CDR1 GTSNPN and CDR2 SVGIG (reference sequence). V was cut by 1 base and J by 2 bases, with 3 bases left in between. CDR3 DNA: TGTGCCTGGAGTGCTGCCTACGAGCAGTACTTC. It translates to CAWSAAYEQYF.

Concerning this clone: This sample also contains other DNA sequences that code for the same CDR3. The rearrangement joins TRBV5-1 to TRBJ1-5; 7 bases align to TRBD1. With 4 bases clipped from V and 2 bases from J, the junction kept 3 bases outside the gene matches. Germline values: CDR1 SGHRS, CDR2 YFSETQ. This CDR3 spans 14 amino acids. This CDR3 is CASSVGTGNQPQHF. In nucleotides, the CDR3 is TGCGCCAGCAGCGTGGGGACAGGCAATCAGCCCCAGCATTTT. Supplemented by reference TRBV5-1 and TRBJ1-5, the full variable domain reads KAGVTQTPRYLIKTRGQQVTLSCSPISGHRSVSWYQQTPGQGLQFLFEYFSETQRNKGNFPGRFSGRQFSNSRSEMNVSTLELGDSALYLCASSVGTGNQPQHFGDGTRLSIL.

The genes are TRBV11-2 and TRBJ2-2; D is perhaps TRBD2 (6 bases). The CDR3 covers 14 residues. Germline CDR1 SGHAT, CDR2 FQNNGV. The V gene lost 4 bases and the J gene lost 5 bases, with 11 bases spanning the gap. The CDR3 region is CASSSGLRTGELFF. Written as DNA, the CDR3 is TGTGCCAGCAGCTCGGGACTTCGGACCGGGGAGCTGTTTTTT.

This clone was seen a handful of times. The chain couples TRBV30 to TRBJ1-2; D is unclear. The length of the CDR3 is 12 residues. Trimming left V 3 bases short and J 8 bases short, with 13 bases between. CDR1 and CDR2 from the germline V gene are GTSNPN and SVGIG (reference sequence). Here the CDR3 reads CAWSRRGYGYTF. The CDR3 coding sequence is TGTGCCTGGAGCCGGAGAGGGTACGGCTACACCTTC.

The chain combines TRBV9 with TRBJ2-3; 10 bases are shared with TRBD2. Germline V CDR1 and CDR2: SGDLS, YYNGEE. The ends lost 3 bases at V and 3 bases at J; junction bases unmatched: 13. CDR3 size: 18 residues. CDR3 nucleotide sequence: TGTGCCAGCAGCGCCCGCGGGGGAGCGGGGGGGCTAACAGATACGCAGTATTTT. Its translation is CASSARGGAGGLTDTQYF.

CDR3 DNA sequence: TGTGCCTGGAGTGTAGACAGGGAAATCTTTAGTTCACCCCTCCACTTT. Its translation is CAWSVDREIFSSPLHF. The chain links TRBV30 to TRBJ1-6; 7 nucleotides match TRBD1. V trimming: 0 bases; J trimming: 9 bases; junction bases outside the gene matches: 11. The CDR3 loop spans 16 amino acids. Germline values: CDR1 GTSNPN, CDR2 SVGIG (reference sequence).

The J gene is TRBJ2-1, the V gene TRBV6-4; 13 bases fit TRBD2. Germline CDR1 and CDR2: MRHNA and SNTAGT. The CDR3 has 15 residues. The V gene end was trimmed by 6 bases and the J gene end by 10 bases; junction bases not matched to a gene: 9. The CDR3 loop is CASSLTSGGAQEQFF. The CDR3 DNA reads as TGTGCCAGCAGCCTTACTAGCGGGGGGGCCCAGGAGCAGTTCTTC.

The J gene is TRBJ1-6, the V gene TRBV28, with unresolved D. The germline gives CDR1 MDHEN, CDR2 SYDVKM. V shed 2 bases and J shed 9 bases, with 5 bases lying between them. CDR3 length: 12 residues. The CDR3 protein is CASSLIRSPLHF. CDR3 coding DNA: TGTGCCAGCAGTTTAATCCGTTCACCCCTCCACTTT. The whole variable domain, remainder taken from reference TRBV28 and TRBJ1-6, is DVKVTQSSRYLVKRTGEKVFLECVQDMDHENMFWYRQDPGLGLRLIYFSYDVKMKEKGDIPEGYSVSREKKERFSLILESASTNQTSMYLCASSLIRSPLHFGNGTRLTVT.

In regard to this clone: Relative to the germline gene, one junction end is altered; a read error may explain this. CDR3 protein: CASSPSGYSHEQYF. The CDR3 DNA is TGTGCCAGCAGCCCCTCAGGGTACTCCCACGAGCAGTACTTC. The chain has TRBV3-1 (or the pseudogene TRBV3-2) and TRBJ2-7; a weak D match, TRBD1 (5 bases). This CDR3 contains 14 residues. The germline gives CDR1 LGHDT, CDR2 YNNKEL (reference sequence).

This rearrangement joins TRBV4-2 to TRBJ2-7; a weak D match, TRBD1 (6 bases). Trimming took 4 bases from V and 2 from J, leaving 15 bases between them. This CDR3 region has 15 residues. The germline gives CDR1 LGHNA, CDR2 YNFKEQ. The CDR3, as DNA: TGTGCCAGCAGCCCCCTGGCAGGGGTGACCTACGAGCAGTACTTC. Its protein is CASSPLAGVTYEQYF.

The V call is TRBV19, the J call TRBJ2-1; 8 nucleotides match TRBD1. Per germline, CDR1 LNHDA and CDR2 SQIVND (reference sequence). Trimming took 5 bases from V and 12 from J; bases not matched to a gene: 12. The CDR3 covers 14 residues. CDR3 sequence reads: CASSPGTGPSGQFF. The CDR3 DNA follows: TGTGCCAGTAGTCCCGGGACAGGTCCTTCGGGGCAGTTCTTC.

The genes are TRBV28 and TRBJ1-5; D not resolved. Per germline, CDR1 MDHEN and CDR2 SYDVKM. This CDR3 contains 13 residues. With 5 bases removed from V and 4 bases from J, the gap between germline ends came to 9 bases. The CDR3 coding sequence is TGTGCCAGCAGTACTCGAGGGAATCAGCCCCAGCATTTT. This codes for CASSTRGNQPQHF.

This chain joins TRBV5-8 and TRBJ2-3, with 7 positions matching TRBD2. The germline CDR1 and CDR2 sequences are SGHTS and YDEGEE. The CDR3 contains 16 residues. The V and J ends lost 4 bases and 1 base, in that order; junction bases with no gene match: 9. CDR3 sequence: CASSVYGGVGTDTQYF. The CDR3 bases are TGTGCCAGCAGCGTCTATGGGGGGGTCGGCACAGATACGCAGTATTTT.

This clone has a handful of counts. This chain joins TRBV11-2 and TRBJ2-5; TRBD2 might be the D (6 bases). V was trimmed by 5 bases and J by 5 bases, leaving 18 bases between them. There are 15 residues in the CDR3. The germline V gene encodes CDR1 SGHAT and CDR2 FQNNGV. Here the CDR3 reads CASSPDGSRGETQYF. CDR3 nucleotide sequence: TGTGCCAGCAGCCCAGACGGTAGCCGGGGGGAGACCCAGTACTTC.

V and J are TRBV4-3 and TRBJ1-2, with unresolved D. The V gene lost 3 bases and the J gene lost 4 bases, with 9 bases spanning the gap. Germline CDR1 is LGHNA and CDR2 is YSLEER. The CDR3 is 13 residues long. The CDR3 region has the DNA TGCGCCAGCAGCCAGGACGGACTCTATGGCTACACCTTC. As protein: CASSQDGLYGYTF.

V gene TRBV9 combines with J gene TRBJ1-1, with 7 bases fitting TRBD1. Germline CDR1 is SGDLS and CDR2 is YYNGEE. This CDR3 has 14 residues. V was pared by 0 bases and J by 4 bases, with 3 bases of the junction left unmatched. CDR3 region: CASSVGPGGTEAFF. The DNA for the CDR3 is TGTGCCAGCAGCGTAGGTCCAGGGGGCACTGAAGCTTTCTTT.

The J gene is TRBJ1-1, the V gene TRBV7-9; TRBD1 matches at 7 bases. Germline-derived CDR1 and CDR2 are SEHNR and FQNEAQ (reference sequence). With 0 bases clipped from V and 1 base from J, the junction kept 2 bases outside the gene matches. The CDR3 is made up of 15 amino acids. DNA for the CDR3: TGTGCCAGCAGCTTAGCGACAGGGTGGAACACTGAAGCTTTCTTT. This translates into CASSLATGWNTEAFF.